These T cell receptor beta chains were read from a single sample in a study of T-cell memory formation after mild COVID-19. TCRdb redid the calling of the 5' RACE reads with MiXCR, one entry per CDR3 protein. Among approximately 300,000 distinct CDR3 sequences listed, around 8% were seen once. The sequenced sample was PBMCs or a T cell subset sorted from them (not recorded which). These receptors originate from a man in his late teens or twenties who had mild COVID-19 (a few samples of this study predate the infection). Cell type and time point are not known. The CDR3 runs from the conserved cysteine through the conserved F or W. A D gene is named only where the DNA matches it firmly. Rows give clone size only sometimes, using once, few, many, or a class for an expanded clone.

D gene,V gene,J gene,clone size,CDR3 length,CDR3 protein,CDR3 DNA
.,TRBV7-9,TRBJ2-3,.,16,CASSSQGRGSKDTQYF,TGTGCCAGCAGCTCCCAGGGGCGAGGCAGCAAGGATACGCAGTATTTT
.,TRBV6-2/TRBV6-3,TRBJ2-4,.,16,CASSSPGVVAKNIQYF,TGTGCCAGCAGTTCCCCAGGAGTTGTAGCCAAAAACATTCAGTACTTC
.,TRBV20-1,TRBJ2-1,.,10,CSATRGSQFF,TGCAGTGCTACCCGGGGGTCCCAGTTCTTC
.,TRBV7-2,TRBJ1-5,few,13,CASSSGTNQPQHF,TGTGCCAGCAGTTCCGGGACGAATCAGCCCCAGCATTTT
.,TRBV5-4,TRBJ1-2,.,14,CASSLAYAPNGYTF,TGTGCCAGCAGCTTGGCCTACGCTCCTAACGGCTACACCTTC
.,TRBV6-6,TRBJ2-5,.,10,CASNRETQYF,TGTGCCAGCAACCGAGAGACCCAGTACTTC
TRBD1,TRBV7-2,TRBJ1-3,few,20,CASSLTSWTGWDPSGNTIYF,TGTGCCAGCAGCTTAACCAGTTGGACAGGGTGGGACCCCTCTGGAAACACCATATATTTT
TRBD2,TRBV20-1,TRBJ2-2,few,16,CSARTSGGVNTGELFF,TGCAGTGCTAGAACTAGCGGGGGGGTAAACACCGGGGAGCTGTTTTTT
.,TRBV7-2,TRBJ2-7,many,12,CASSSGFDEQYF,TGTGCCAGCAGCTCCGGGTTTGACGAGCAGTACTTC
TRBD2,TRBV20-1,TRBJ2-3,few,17,CSARLRALAGDTDTQYF,TGCAGTGCTAGACTACGAGCACTAGCGGGGGACACAGATACGCAGTATTTT
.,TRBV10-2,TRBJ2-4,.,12,CASAPMGNIQYF,TGCGCCAGCGCCCCGATGGGGAACATTCAGTACTTC
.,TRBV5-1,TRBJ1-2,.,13,CASSISPGDGYTF,TGCGCCAGCAGCATATCACCAGGGGATGGCTACACCTTC
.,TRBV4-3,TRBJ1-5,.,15,CASSQEDGGHQPQHF,TGCGCCAGCAGCCAAGAGGATGGGGGGCATCAGCCCCAGCATTTT
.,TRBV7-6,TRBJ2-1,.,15,CASIHYRILGHEQFF,TGTGCCAGCATCCACTACAGGATTCTGGGGCATGAGCAGTTCTTC
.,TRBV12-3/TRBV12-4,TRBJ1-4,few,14,CASSPTASNEKLFF,TGTGCCAGCAGTCCGACAGCATCTAATGAAAAACTGTTTTTT
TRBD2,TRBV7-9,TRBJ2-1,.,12,CASSFSTSGTIF,TGTGCCAGCAGCTTTTCGACTAGCGGGACAATCTTC
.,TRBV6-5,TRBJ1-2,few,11,CASGQPYGYTF,TGTGCCAGCGGACAACCCTATGGCTACACCTTC
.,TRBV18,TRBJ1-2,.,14,CASSPPGQDAGYTF,TGTGCCAGCTCACCCCCCGGACAAGACGCTGGCTACACCTTC
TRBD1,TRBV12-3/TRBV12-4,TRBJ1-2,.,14,CASSPKGTGQGYTF,TGTGCCAGCAGTCCAAAGGGGACAGGGCAGGGCTACACCTTC
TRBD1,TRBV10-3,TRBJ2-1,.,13,CAIEESRGHEQFF,TGTGCCATCGAGGAATCCAGGGGGCATGAGCAGTTCTTC
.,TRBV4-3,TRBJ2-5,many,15,CASSQTRGTGETQYF,TGCGCCAGCAGCCAAACCCGGGGGACGGGGGAGACCCAGTACTTC
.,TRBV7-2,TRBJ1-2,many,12,CASSLDLPGYTF,TGTGCCAGCAGCTTAGATCTCCCTGGCTACACCTTC
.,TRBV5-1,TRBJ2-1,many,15,CASTRSHGSYNEQFF,TGCGCCAGCACCAGAAGCCATGGGTCCTACAATGAGCAGTTCTTC
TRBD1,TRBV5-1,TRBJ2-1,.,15,CASSVRDRVIDEQFF,TGCGCCAGCAGCGTCCGGGACAGGGTTATCGATGAGCAGTTCTTC
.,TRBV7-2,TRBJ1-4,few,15,CASSFPGAQGEKLFF,TGTGCCAGCAGCTTTCCCGGGGCCCAAGGGGAAAAACTGTTTTTT
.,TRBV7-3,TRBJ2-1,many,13,CASSLTGENEQFF,TGTGCCAGCAGCTTAACCGGGGAAAATGAGCAGTTCTTC
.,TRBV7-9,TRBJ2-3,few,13,CASTRGSEDTQCF,TGTGCCAGCACTCGGGGGAGCGAGGATACGCAGTGTTTT
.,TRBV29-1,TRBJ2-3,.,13,CSVRGRITDTQYF,TGCAGCGTTCGGGGACGGATCACAGATACGCAGTATTTT
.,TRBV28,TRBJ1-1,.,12,CASSSGRTEAFF,TGTGCCAGCAGTTCGGGGAGAACTGAAGCTTTCTTT
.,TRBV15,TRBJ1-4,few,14,CATSRDRGHEKLFF,TGTGCCACCAGCAGAGACAGGGGCCACGAAAAACTGTTTTTT
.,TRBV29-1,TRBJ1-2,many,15,CSVAGGGVDPYGYTF,TGCAGCGTTGCGGGTGGGGGGGTCGACCCCTATGGCTACACCTTC
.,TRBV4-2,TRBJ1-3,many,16,CASSQDVPLSGNTIYF,TGTGCCAGCAGCCAAGACGTCCCATTGTCTGGAAACACCATATATTTT
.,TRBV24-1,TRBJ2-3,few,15,CATSEGPGVTDTQYF,TGTGCCACCAGTGAGGGGCCGGGGGTCACAGATACGCAGTATTTT
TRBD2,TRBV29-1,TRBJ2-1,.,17,CSVDGLAGGRGEDEQFF,TGCAGCGTTGATGGCCTAGCGGGGGGCAGAGGGGAGGATGAGCAGTTCTTC
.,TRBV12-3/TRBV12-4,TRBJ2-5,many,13,CASSSSRTETQYF,TGTGCCAGCAGTTCATCCAGGACGGAGACCCAGTACTTC
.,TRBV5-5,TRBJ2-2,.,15,CASSLDRADTGELFF,TGTGCCAGCAGCTTGGACAGGGCGGACACCGGGGAGCTGTTTTTT
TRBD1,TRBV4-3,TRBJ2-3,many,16,CASSQLFGTGDDTQYF,TGCGCCAGCAGCCAATTGTTCGGGACAGGGGATGATACGCAGTATTTT
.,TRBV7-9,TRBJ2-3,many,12,CAAGGVKDTQYF,TGTGCCGCCGGTGGGGTAAAAGATACGCAGTATTTT